One and the same sample provided the 6 T cell receptor beta chains below, sequenced in a study of Ad26.COV2.S vaccination and SARS-CoV-2 variants (dated by TCRdb to the early 2020s). The library was prepared using the immunoSEQ multiplex PCR assay. TCRdb took this table from immuneACCESS and kept in-frame rearrangements with V and J called. Such tables lack part of the clones; where checked against another copy, unresolved V genes explain under half of the gap, and the rest is unexplained. This sample gives some 300,000 clones in total; 85% of them show up just once. The ten largest make up roughly 2% of the sample. The sample's treatment or condition, from its label and the paper: 15 to 20 received Ad26.COV2.S at low or high dose, single or two shots; about 5 received placebo; per-sample allocation not given. Repertoires of vaccine and placebo recipients were sequenced from samples collected on day 63 after the first injection.

The sequenced sample was peripheral blood, obtained in a trial of Ad26.COV2.S vaccine versus placebo. Receptors originate from a person aged 18 to 59 who received the Ad26.COV2.S COVID-19 vaccine or a placebo.

V is TRBV5-8 and J is TRBJ1-5; D is perhaps TRBD1 (5 bases). V gave up 5 bases and J gave up 13 bases, with 19 bases separating them. Germline V gene lookup returns CDR1 SGHTS and CDR2 YDEGEE. CDR3 length: 13 amino acids. CDR3 sequence (DNA): TGTGCCAGCAGGACGACTGACAGCCACTTGCAGCATTTT. Encoded protein: CASRTTDSHLQHF.

V is TRBV27 and J is TRBJ1-2; weak D call: TRBD1 (6 bases). Germline values: CDR1 MNHEY, CDR2 SMNVEV (reference sequence). V lost 5 bases and J lost 8, with 15 bases in between. The CDR3 covers 13 residues. Here the CDR3 reads CASSPGTQKGYTF. CDR3 nucleotide sequence: TGTGCCAGCAGTCCGGGGACACAGAAGGGCTACACCTTC.

This clone was detected only once. This chain joins TRBV28 and TRBJ1-3; perhaps TRBD1 as D (6 bases). Deletions cut 3 bases from V and 4 bases from J, with 13 bases between. This CDR3 spans 15 amino acids. CDR1 is MDHEN, CDR2 SYDVKM, per germline. The CDR3 bases are TGTGCCAGCAGTTTCTTCGCAGGGGAGGGAAACACCATATATTTT. Residues: CASSFFAGEGNTIYF.

V gene TRBV3-1 (or the pseudogene TRBV3-2) combines with J gene TRBJ1-1; 8 bases are shared with TRBD1. Trimming took 1 base from V and 11 from J; bases not matched to a gene: 6. The germline gives CDR1 LGHDT, CDR2 YNNKEL (reference sequence). The CDR3 loop spans 13 amino acids. CDR3 in amino acids: CASSQATGGLAFF. CDR3 DNA sequence: TGTGCCAGCAGCCAAGCCACAGGGGGGCTGGCTTTCTTT.

The CDR3 reads CASRTGAQVAEAFF. In DNA form, the CDR3 reads TGTGCCAGCAGGACAGGGGCGCAGGTGGCTGAAGCTTTCTTT. This rearrangement joins TRBV7-9 to TRBJ1-1, with 8 bases fitting TRBD1. Germline V gene sequence: CDR1 SEHNR, CDR2 FQNEAQ (reference sequence). With 6 bases clipped from V and 6 bases from J, the junction kept 9 bases outside the gene matches. This CDR3 spans 14 amino acids.

In the case of this clone: Distinct nucleotide sequences in the sample also encode this CDR3. V and J are TRBV18 and TRBJ1-1, with D perhaps TRBD1 (5 bases). V was shortened by 3 bases and J by 1 base, with 9 bases between the two germline ends. Germline lookup yields CDR1 KGHSH and CDR2 LQKENI. The CDR3 sequence is 14 residues long. CDR3 in amino acids: CASSPQGGNTEAFF. In DNA form, the CDR3 reads TGTGCCAGCTCACCCCAGGGAGGGAACACTGAAGCTTTCTTT.